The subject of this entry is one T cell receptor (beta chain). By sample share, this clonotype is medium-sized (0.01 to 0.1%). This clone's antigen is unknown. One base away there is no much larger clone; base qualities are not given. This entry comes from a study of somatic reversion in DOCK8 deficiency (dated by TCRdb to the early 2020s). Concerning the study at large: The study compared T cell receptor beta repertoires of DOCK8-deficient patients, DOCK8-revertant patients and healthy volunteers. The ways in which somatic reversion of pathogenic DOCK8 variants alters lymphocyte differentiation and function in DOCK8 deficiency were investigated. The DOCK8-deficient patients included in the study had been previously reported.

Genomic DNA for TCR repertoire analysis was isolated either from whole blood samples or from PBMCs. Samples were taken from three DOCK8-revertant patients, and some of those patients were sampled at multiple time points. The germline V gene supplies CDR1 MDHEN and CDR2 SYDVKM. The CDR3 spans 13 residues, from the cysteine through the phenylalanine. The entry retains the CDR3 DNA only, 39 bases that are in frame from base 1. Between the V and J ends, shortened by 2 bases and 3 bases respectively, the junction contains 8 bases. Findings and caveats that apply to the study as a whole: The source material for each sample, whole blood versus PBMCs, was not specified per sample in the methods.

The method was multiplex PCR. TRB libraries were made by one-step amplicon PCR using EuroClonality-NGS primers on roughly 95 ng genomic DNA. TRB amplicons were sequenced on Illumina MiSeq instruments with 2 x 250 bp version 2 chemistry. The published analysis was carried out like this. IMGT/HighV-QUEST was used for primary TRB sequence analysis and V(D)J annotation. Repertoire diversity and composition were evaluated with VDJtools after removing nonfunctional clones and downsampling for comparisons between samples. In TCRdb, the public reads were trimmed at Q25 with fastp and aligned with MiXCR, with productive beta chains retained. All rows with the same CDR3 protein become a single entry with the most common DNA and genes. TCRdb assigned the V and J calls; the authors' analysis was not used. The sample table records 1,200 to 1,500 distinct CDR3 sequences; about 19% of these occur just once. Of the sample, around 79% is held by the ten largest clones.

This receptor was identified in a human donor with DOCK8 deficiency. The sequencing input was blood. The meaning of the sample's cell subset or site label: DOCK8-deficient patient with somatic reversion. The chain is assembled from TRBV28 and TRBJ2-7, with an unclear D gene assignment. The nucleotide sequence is TGTGCCAGCAGTTTAGGCAGACGCTACGAGCAGTACTTC. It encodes CASSLGRRYEQYF. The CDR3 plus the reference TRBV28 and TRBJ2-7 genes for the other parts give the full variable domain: DVKVTQSSRYLVKRTGEKVFLECVQDMDHENMFWYRQDPGLGLRLIYFSYDVKMKEKGDIPEGYSVSREKKERFSLILESASTNQTSMYLCASSLGRRYEQYFGPGTRLTVT.